These 12 T cell receptor beta chains were sequenced from one sample in a study of chemoradiotherapy in HPV16-positive cancers. Profiling relied on immunoSEQ multiplex PCR, and the TCRdb table lists in-frame clones only, not all of them. The sample consists of 36,000 or so clones, roughly 78% of them appearing once. This material consisted of blood, taken from a patient who underwent chemoradiotherapy. The origin of the receptors is a human donor with HPV-associated anogenital cancer.

This clone appeared a few times. This rearrangement joins TRBV12-5 to TRBJ1-2, with D maybe TRBD1 (5 bases). Germline V gene data show CDR1 as LGHNT and CDR2 as FRNRAP. There are 14 residues in the CDR3. Trimming stripped 1 base from V and 8 bases from J, with 14 bases between. CDR3: CASGLEGRANGYTF. The CDR3 nucleotides are TGTGCTAGTGGTTTGGAGGGCAGGGCGAACGGCTACACCTTC.

This clone was seen only once. The chain combines TRBV18 with TRBJ1-1; possible D gene TRBD1, 5 bases. Germline CDR1 and CDR2: KGHSH and LQKENI. CDR3 length equals 14 residues. Trimming shortened V by 4 bases and J by 4 bases, and 13 bases separated the two germline ends. CDR3 in DNA: TGTGCCAGCTCACAGGACGCCGGGGCCACTGAAGCTTTCTTT. Its translation: CASSQDAGATEAFF.

The chain employs TRBV7-9 and TRBJ1-4; possible D gene TRBD1, 5 bases. The V gene lost 5 bases and the J gene lost 7 bases, with 14 bases spanning the gap. This CDR3 has 14 residues. Germline V gene data show CDR1 as SEHNR and CDR2 as FQNEAQ (reference sequence). CDR3 sequence: CASSNNAGSEKLFF. In nucleotides, the CDR3 is TGTGCCAGCAGCAATAATGCAGGGTCTGAAAAACTGTTTTTT.

This chain joins TRBV25-1 and TRBJ2-7; D is unresolved. Germline values: CDR1 MGHDK, CDR2 SYGVNS. Deletions cut 4 bases from V and 7 bases from J, with 17 bases between. The CDR3 sequence is 14 residues long. The CDR3 loop reads CASSASGGFGEQYF. The CDR3, as DNA: TGTGCCAGCAGTGCGAGTGGTGGTTTCGGGGAGCAGTACTTC.

The rearrangement joins TRBV11-2 to TRBJ2-7; D is unresolved. With 5 bases removed from V and 1 base from J, the gap between germline ends came to 3 bases. CDR1 and CDR2 (germline): SGHAT, FQNNGV. This CDR3 contains 11 residues. The CDR3 region has the DNA TGTGCCAGCAGCCCTTCCTACGAGCAGTACTTC. It is translated as CASSPSYEQYF. Full variable domain (outside the CDR3, taken from reference TRBV11-2 and TRBJ2-7): EAGVAQSPRYKIIEKRQSVAFWCNPISGHATLYWYQQILGQGPKLLIQFQNNGVVDDSQLPKDRFSAERLKGVDSTLKIQPAKLEDSAVYLCASSPSYEQYFGPGTRLTVT.

The genes are TRBV7-6 and TRBJ2-7, with 8 bases lining up with TRBD1. The CDR3 is 13 amino acids. V was clipped by 8 bases and J by 3 bases; unmatched bases: 6. Germline CDR1 is SGHVS and CDR2 is FNYEAQ. The CDR3 bases are TGTGCCAGCTCAGGGGGCCCTAGCTACGAGCAGTACTTC. This translates into CASSGGPSYEQYF.

V and J are TRBV5-4 and TRBJ1-4; D is unclear. The germline gives CDR1 SGHNT, CDR2 YYREEE (reference sequence). This CDR3 region has 12 residues. V gave up 4 bases and J gave up 0 bases, with 1 base separating them. This CDR3 reads CASSATNEKLFF. The CDR3 DNA reads as TGTGCCAGCAGCGCAACTAATGAAAAACTGTTTTTT.

The V gene is TRBV7-2, the J gene TRBJ2-7, with TRBD1 matching over 10 bases. The CDR3 is 15 residues long. With 3 bases clipped from V and 5 bases from J, the junction kept 7 bases outside the gene matches. Germline V CDR1 and CDR2: SGHTA, FQGNSA. The CDR3 DNA is TGTGCCAGCAGCTTTACCGGGACAGGGGTTCACGAGCAGTACTTC. It codes for CASSFTGTGVHEQYF.

The chain has TRBV18 and TRBJ1-5, with D possibly being TRBD1 (5 bases). Trimming pared 2 bases from V and 4 bases from J, leaving 12 bases between. CDR1 KGHSH and CDR2 LQKENI come from the germline V gene. The CDR3 covers 15 residues. The CDR3 DNA is TGTGCCAGCTCACCAGGGGGGATAAGGAATCAGCCCCAGCATTTT. Protein: CASSPGGIRNQPQHF.

This clone was found once. The V and J genes are TRBV9 and TRBJ1-3; 7 bases map to TRBD1. V was pared by 0 bases and J by 0 bases, with 12 bases of the junction left unmatched. CDR3 length equals 19 residues. Germline V lookup: CDR1 SGDLS, CDR2 YYNGEE. This CDR3 reads CASSVESGGGAGSGNTIYF. The CDR3 bases are TGTGCCAGCAGCGTAGAATCTGGAGGGGGCGCCGGCTCTGGAAACACCATATATTTT.

The rearrangement joins TRBV11-3 to TRBJ2-3; D uncertain. Trimming removed 8 bases from V and 0 bases from J, with 12 bases in between. The germline V gene encodes CDR1 SGHNT and CDR2 YENEEA. The CDR3 covers 14 residues. The CDR3 DNA is TGTGCCAGCTCCAACGGAGTTAGCACAGATACGCAGTATTTT. Its translation is CASSNGVSTDTQYF.

The chain joins TRBV5-1 to TRBJ2-5; 8 bases are shared with TRBD2. Per germline, CDR1 SGHRS and CDR2 YFSETQ. With 0 bases clipped from V and 0 bases from J, the junction kept 10 bases outside the gene matches. This CDR3 comprises 18 residues. Written as DNA, the CDR3 is TGCGCCAGCAGCTTGGGTGTATACGGGGGGGTTTACCAAGAGACCCAGTACTTC. Its protein is CASSLGVYGGVYQETQYF. The whole variable domain, filled in from reference TRBV5-1 and TRBJ2-5, reads KAGVTQTPRYLIKTRGQQVTLSCSPISGHRSVSWYQQTPGQGLQFLFEYFSETQRNKGNFPGRFSGRQFSNSRSEMNVSTLELGDSALYLCASSLGVYGGVYQETQYFGPGTRLLVL.